These 20 T cell receptor beta chains originate from one sample sequenced in a study of blood T cell repertoires in COVID-19. Assay: immunoSEQ multiplex PCR; the TCRdb copy retains only in-frame clones and omits some. The top ten hold roughly 25% of the sample, which has roughly 90,000 clones, about 84% seen once. The sequenced sample consisted of peripheral blood. The receptors shown here come from a human donor in a cohort sampled during active COVID-19.

The rearrangement joins TRBV19 to TRBJ1-6; a possible D gene is TRBD1 (6 bases). V lost 5 bases and J 2 bases, leaving 10 bases between the germline ends. Looked up from germline, CDR1 is LNHDA and CDR2 is SQIVND (reference sequence). The CDR3 is 15 amino acids. The CDR3 reads CASSPGATYNSPLHF. CDR3 DNA sequence: TGTGCCAGTAGTCCAGGGGCCACCTATAATTCACCCCTCCACTTT.

This chain links TRBV15 with TRBJ1-4; 9 nucleotides line up with TRBD1. CDR1 is LNHNV, CDR2 YYDKDF, per germline (reference sequence). CDR3 length: 18 residues. Trimming took 3 bases from V and 10 from J; bases not matched to a gene: 18. The CDR3 sequence is CATSRATGTGTGAAKLFF. CDR3 coding DNA: TGTGCCACCAGCAGGGCTACCGGGACAGGGACGGGTGCTGCAAAACTGTTTTTT.

The V gene is TRBV5-5, the J gene TRBJ1-2; TRBD1 matches at 7 bases. Germline assignment: CDR1 SGHKS and CDR2 YYEKEE (reference sequence). V gave up 4 bases and J gave up 3 bases; unmatched junction bases: 9. The CDR3 runs to 15 residues. The CDR3 coding sequence is TGTGCCAGCAGCCCAAACCTAGACAGGGACTATGGCTACACCTTC. Its protein product is CASSPNLDRDYGYTF.

This chain uses TRBV30 with TRBJ2-7; 11 nucleotides line up with TRBD2. The CDR3 is 15 residues long. The V gene's germline CDR1 is GTSNPN and CDR2 SVGIG (reference sequence). The trim removed 4 bases at V and 0 bases at J, leaving 5 bases unmatched. CDR3 sequence reads: CAWNYGTSGSYEQYF. CDR3 DNA: TGTGCCTGGAATTACGGGACTAGCGGCTCCTACGAGCAGTACTTC.

The rearrangement links TRBV7-2 to TRBJ2-7, with D perhaps matching TRBD2 (5 bases). CDR3 length equals 13 residues. CDR1 is SGHTA and CDR2 is FQGNSA in the germline V gene. Trimming removed 6 bases from V and 5 bases from J, with 14 bases in between. The CDR3 region is CASRLDYPHEQYF. The DNA of the CDR3 is TGTGCCAGCAGGCTCGACTACCCCCACGAGCAGTACTTC.

The chain carries TRBV19 and TRBJ1-5; maybe TRBD1 (5 bases). This CDR3 comprises 15 residues. The V gene lost 5 bases and the J gene lost 3 bases, with 14 bases spanning the gap. CDR1 and CDR2 from the germline V gene are LNHDA and SQIVND (reference sequence). For the CDR3, the DNA is TGTGCCAGTAGTCTCGGGACTGGGTTCAATCAGCCCCAGCATTTT. The encoded protein is CASSLGTGFNQPQHF.

As DNA, the CDR3 is TGTGCCAGCAGCCGGACAGGGCGCAATCAGCCCCAGCATTTT. This encodes CASSRTGRNQPQHF. This rearrangement joins TRBV28 to TRBJ1-5; TRBD1 agrees at 8 bases. Trimming removed 6 bases from V and 2 bases from J; junction bases left unmatched: 3. This CDR3 region has 14 residues. Germline V CDR1 and CDR2: MDHEN, SYDVKM. The whole variable domain, filled in from reference TRBV28 and TRBJ1-5, reads DVKVTQSSRYLVKRTGEKVFLECVQDMDHENMFWYRQDPGLGLRLIYFSYDVKMKEKGDIPEGYSVSREKKERFSLILESASTNQTSMYLCASSRTGRNQPQHFGDGTRLSIL.

This sequence joins TRBV15 and TRBJ2-2; tentatively, D is TRBD2 (6 bases). The length of the CDR3 is 14 residues. Germline V gives CDR1 LNHNV, CDR2 YYDKDF (reference sequence). V was cut by 7 bases and J by 6 bases, with 15 bases left in between. The CDR3 protein is CATTRGGVAGELFF. CDR3 nucleotides: TGTGCCACCACCCGTGGAGGGGTCGCCGGGGAGCTGTTTTTT.

The J gene is TRBJ2-7, the V gene TRBV7-2, with TRBD1 matching over 12 bases. The CDR3 runs 14 residues. The trim removed 3 bases at V and 6 bases at J, leaving 3 bases unmatched. Germline V gene sequence: CDR1 SGHTA, CDR2 FQGNSA. CDR3 coding DNA: TGTGCCAGCAGCTTTGGGACAGGGGGCTTCGAGCAGTACTTC. This sequence encodes CASSFGTGGFEQYF.

The J gene is TRBJ1-1, the V gene TRBV6-2 or TRBV6-3; D remains ambiguous. Germline assignment: CDR1 MNHEY and CDR2 SVGEGT. Deletions cut 5 bases from V and 2 bases from J, with 9 bases between. The CDR3 runs 13 residues. CDR3 region: CASSVRFNTEAFF. The CDR3 DNA reads TGTGCCAGCAGTGTACGGTTTAACACTGAAGCTTTCTTT.

This rearrangement joins TRBV9 to TRBJ1-2; TRBD1 matches at 9 bases. The CDR3 consists of 15 residues. Looked up from germline, CDR1 is SGDLS and CDR2 is YYNGEE. J gave up 9 bases and V 4 bases, and 13 bases lay outside the gene matches. CDR3 loop: CASSPRTGGGRRYTF. The CDR3 coding sequence is TGTGCCAGCAGCCCGCGAACAGGGGGCGGACGACGCTACACCTTC.

The V and J genes are TRBV5-5 and TRBJ1-6; TRBD1 agrees at 7 bases. Germline assignment: CDR1 SGHKS and CDR2 YYEKEE (reference sequence). The CDR3 covers 14 residues. V was clipped by 4 bases and J by 8 bases; unmatched bases: 6. CDR3 amino acids: CASSTRDSYSPLHF. For the CDR3, the DNA is TGTGCCAGCAGCACTAGGGACAGTTATTCACCCCTCCACTTT.

The genes are TRBV5-6 and TRBJ1-2; 10 nucleotides agree with TRBD1. Germline V gene lookup returns CDR1 SGHDT and CDR2 YYEEEE. This CDR3 spans 15 amino acids. Trimming took 3 bases from V and 3 from J; bases not matched to a gene: 5. The CDR3, as DNA: TGTGCCAGCAGCTCCGCGACAGGGGGCCACTATGGCTACACCTTC. Residues: CASSSATGGHYGYTF.

V is TRBV5-1 and J is TRBJ1-4; 9 bases are a match to TRBD1. Losses at the gene ends were 6 bases for V and 4 bases for J; bases not matched to a gene: 7. Germline CDR1 reads SGHRS; CDR2 reads YFSETQ. This CDR3 contains 15 residues. CDR3 DNA sequence: TGCGCCAGCACTTACGACAGGGGGAATAATGAAAAACTGTTTTTT. This codes for CASTYDRGNNEKLFF.

This clone showed up just once. The chain uses TRBV6-5 and TRBJ2-5, with 8 bases aligning to TRBD2. The V gene end was trimmed by 2 bases and the J gene end by 5 bases; junction bases not matched to a gene: 7. CDR3 length: 15 amino acids. Germline CDR1 and CDR2: MNHEY and SVGAGI. The CDR3 coding sequence is TGTGCCAGCAGTTACGGCGGGGGGCAAGGCGAGACCCAGTACTTC. Its translation: CASSYGGGQGETQYF.

This clone was recorded a few times. This chain joins TRBV19 and TRBJ1-1; possible D gene TRBD1, 5 bases. This CDR3 region has 14 residues. CDR1 is LNHDA, CDR2 SQIVND, per germline (reference sequence). Deletions cut 5 bases from V and 1 base from J, with 11 bases between. The CDR3 DNA follows: TGTGCCAGTAGTTCCCGGACACAGAACACTGAAGCTTTCTTT. Residues: CASSSRTQNTEAFF.

The chain joins TRBV7-8 to TRBJ1-1; 8 nucleotides match TRBD1. J gave up 4 bases and V 5 bases, and 12 bases lay outside the gene matches. The CDR3 runs to 16 residues. The germline CDR1 and CDR2 sequences are SGHVS and FQNEAQ. The CDR3 here is CASSRRDRFGGTEAFF. In DNA form, the CDR3 reads TGTGCCAGCAGCAGACGGGACAGGTTTGGTGGCACTGAAGCTTTCTTT.

The chain uses TRBV9 and TRBJ2-2; TRBD2 matches 9 bases. Per the germline V gene, CDR1 is SGDLS and CDR2 is YYNGEE. V dropped 4 bases and J dropped 0; count of bases not matched to a gene: 7. This CDR3 has 17 amino acids. The CDR3 here is CASSYPLAGANTGELFF. The DNA for the CDR3 is TGTGCCAGCAGCTATCCCTTAGCGGGGGCGAACACCGGGGAGCTGTTTTTT.

V and J are TRBV14 and TRBJ2-6, with a possible D match to TRBD2 (6 bases). The CDR3 has 15 amino acids. Trimming took 3 bases from V and 4 from J, leaving 10 bases between them. Per germline, CDR1 SGHDN and CDR2 FVKESK. CDR3 in amino acids: CASSHHGGGANVLTF. Here the CDR3 DNA reads TGTGCCAGCAGCCACCACGGAGGGGGGGCCAACGTCCTGACTTTC.

The V call is TRBV29-1, the J call TRBJ2-7; 7 nucleotides line up with TRBD1. The CDR3 extends over 12 amino acids. Per the germline V gene, CDR1 is SQVTM and CDR2 is ANQGSEA. The J segment lost 1 base and the V segment lost 7 bases, leaving 4 bases of the junction unmatched. The CDR3 here is CSATGQSYEQYF. The CDR3 DNA follows: TGCAGCGCCACGGGACAGTCCTACGAGCAGTACTTC.